Each of the 6 T cell receptor beta chains below was sequenced from the same sample in a study of radiation and T cells in renal cell carcinoma. Sequencing was performed with immunoSEQ multiplex PCR; in TCRdb, only in-frame clones are kept and a portion is missing. The profile shows tens of thousands of clones, about 80% of them singletons. Time point here: blood 2 weeks post-SBRT. Treatment: 15 Gy SBRT to primary tumor, nephrectomy 4 weeks later. The specimen comprised blood, sampled from a patient whose treatment included radiotherapy and nephrectomy. These TCRs come from a man between 60 and 75 years old with renal cell carcinoma.

V and J are TRBV5-8 and TRBJ2-7; D is ambiguous. Trimming stripped 0 bases from V and 4 bases from J, with 2 bases between. Germline V CDR1 and CDR2: SGHTS, YDEGEE. The CDR3 has 11 residues. The CDR3 reads CASSLAYEQYF. CDR3 in DNA: TGTGCCAGCAGCTTGGCTTACGAGCAGTACTTC.

The CDR3 sequence is CASSQGLAFPRDTQYF. The CDR3 bases are TGTGCCAGCAGCCAAGGATTGGCCTTCCCAAGGGATACGCAGTATTTT. The genes are TRBV14 and TRBJ2-3, with unresolved D. V was pared by 1 base and J by 6 bases, with 17 bases between. The germline gives CDR1 SGHDN, CDR2 FVKESK. This CDR3 comprises 16 residues.

This chain uses TRBV19 with TRBJ1-1; D not certain. V lost 9 bases, J lost 0 bases, and 17 bases lay in between. The CDR3 length is 15 residues. Per germline, CDR1 LNHDA and CDR2 SQIVND (reference sequence). This CDR3 is CASAGREGMNTEAFF. CDR3 DNA sequence: TGTGCCAGCGCGGGTCGGGAGGGTATGAACACTGAAGCTTTCTTT.

The chain combines TRBV13 with TRBJ1-3; D is ambiguous. This CDR3 spans 15 amino acids. V lost 3 bases, J lost 0 bases, and 9 bases lay in between. From germline, CDR1 is PRHDT and CDR2 FYEKMQ (reference sequence). CDR3 protein: CASSFGRASGNTIYF. In DNA form, the CDR3 reads TGTGCCAGCAGCTTTGGCCGCGCCTCTGGAAACACCATATATTTT.

The J gene is TRBJ2-2, the V gene TRBV6-5; D possibly corresponds to TRBD1 (6 bases). Trimming took 7 bases from V and 7 from J, leaving 16 bases between them. The CDR3 is 14 residues long. Germline lookup yields CDR1 MNHEY and CDR2 SVGAGI. Here the CDR3 DNA reads TGTGCCAGCAACTGGGGGCTAGCTGGCGGGGAGCTGTTTTTT. Its protein is CASNWGLAGGELFF.

The V gene is TRBV11-3, the J gene TRBJ1-1; the D is unclear. The CDR3 sequence is 14 residues long. Trimming shortened V by 2 bases and J by 8 bases, and 15 bases separated the two germline ends. Germline V lookup: CDR1 SGHNT, CDR2 YENEEA. CDR3 nucleotides: TGTGCCAGCAGCTTATCCAAGGTGGCCCCCGAAGCTTTCTTT. This codes for CASSLSKVAPEAFF.